The 32 T cell receptor beta chains listed next were all sequenced from one sample in a study of a mutant IDH1 vaccine in newly diagnosed glioma. The time point here: baseline, week 1 (first vaccination visit). Documented treatment: pre-vaccination baseline after standard-of-care therapy. The protocol was immunoSEQ multiplex PCR, while the TCRdb copy is restricted to in-frame clones and leaves out a portion. The sample contains fewer than 100,000 clones, roughly 90% of which appear only once. The material was PBMCs, obtained from a glioma patient treated with radiotherapy, temozolomide or both. The receptors stem from a woman between 45 and 65 years old with glioma.

This chain connects TRBV11-2 to TRBJ1-1, with a possible D match to TRBD1 (5 bases). The germline CDR1 and CDR2 sequences are SGHAT and FQNNGV. V lost 6 bases to trimming and J lost 5 bases, with 16 bases between them. This CDR3 spans 14 amino acids. The DNA for the CDR3 is TGTGCCAGCAGGGGATACCTCGGGGGGACTGAAGCTTTCTTT. It encodes CASRGYLGGTEAFF.

The rearrangement links TRBV10-3 to TRBJ2-2, with a possible D match to TRBD2 (5 bases). Between the trimmed V and J ends, which lost 10 bases and 3 bases, there was a span of 15 bases. This CDR3 is 14 amino acids long. CDR1 is ENHRY, CDR2 SYGVKD, per germline. The CDR3 sequence: CATARTGDTGELFF. DNA of the CDR3: TGTGCCACTGCCAGGACTGGTGACACCGGGGAGCTGTTTTTT.

This chain connects TRBV28 to TRBJ2-1; a weak D match, TRBD1 (6 bases). V gave up 3 bases and J gave up 0 bases, with 9 bases separating them. The germline CDR1 and CDR2 sequences are MDHEN and SYDVKM. This CDR3 region has 15 residues. For the CDR3, the DNA is TGTGCCAGCAGTTTCCAAGGGGGCTCCTACAATGAGCAGTTCTTC. Amino acids: CASSFQGGSYNEQFF.

This chain connects TRBV28 to TRBJ2-7, with a possible D match to TRBD1 (5 bases). The V end was cut by 3 bases, the J end by 6 bases, with 15 bases between. CDR1 MDHEN and CDR2 SYDVKM come from the germline V gene. The CDR3 covers 14 residues. The CDR3 sequence: CASSFRQGRAEQYF. CDR3 nucleotide sequence: TGTGCCAGCAGTTTTCGGCAGGGTCGGGCCGAGCAGTACTTC.

The J gene is TRBJ2-1, the V gene TRBV30; 7 positions agree with TRBD2. The germline V gene encodes CDR1 GTSNPN and CDR2 SVGIG (reference sequence). CDR3 length: 19 residues. The ends lost 0 bases at V and 0 bases at J; junction bases unmatched: 14. In DNA form, the CDR3 reads TGTGCCTGGAGTGTAAACGGGGTTCCGGGACTACGCTCCTACAATGAGCAGTTCTTC. It yields the protein CAWSVNGVPGLRSYNEQFF. Full variable domain (rest looked up from reference TRBV30 and TRBJ2-1): SQTIHQWPATLVQPVGSPLSLECTVEGTSNPNLYWYRQAAGRGLQLLFYSVGIGQISSEVPQNLSASRPQDRQFILSSKKLLLSDSGFYLCAWSVNGVPGLRSYNEQFFGPGTRLTVL.

V usage is TRBV5-1 and J usage is TRBJ2-5; 8 nucleotides line up with TRBD2. V was pared by 0 bases and J by 4 bases, with 2 bases of the junction left unmatched. CDR3 length: 14 residues. Germline V gives CDR1 SGHRS, CDR2 YFSETQ. CDR3 amino acids: CASSLGTSGETQYF. For the CDR3, the DNA is TGCGCCAGCAGCTTGGGTACTAGCGGAGAGACCCAGTACTTC.

The chain couples TRBV11-2 to TRBJ2-4; D might be TRBD2 (6 bases). The CDR3 contains 17 residues. The germline CDR1 and CDR2 sequences are SGHAT and FQNNGV. Trimming cost V 0 bases and J 0 bases, with 12 bases left between them. CDR3 sequence: CASSLETASAAKNIQYF. The CDR3 nucleotides read TGTGCCAGCAGCTTAGAAACCGCTAGCGCAGCCAAAAACATTCAGTACTTC.

The chain is built from TRBV29-1 and TRBJ2-5; TRBD1 aligns across 11 bases. Germline V gives CDR1 SQVTM, CDR2 ANQGSEA. CDR3 length: 12 residues. The CDR3 nucleotides read TGCAGTGGACAGGGGGCGCGGGAGACCCAGTACTTC. This codes for CSGQGARETQYF. Supplemented by reference TRBV29-1 and TRBJ2-5, the full variable domain reads SAVISQKPSRDICQRGTSLTIQCQVDSQVTMMFWYRQQPGQSLTLIATANQGSEATYESGFVIDKFPISRPNLTFSTLTVSNMSPEDSSIYLCSGQGARETQYFGPGTRLLVL.

This chain links TRBV2 with TRBJ2-7; TRBD2 agrees at 8 bases. The V gene end was trimmed by 1 base and the J gene end by 6 bases; junction bases not matched to a gene: 5. Per the germline V gene, CDR1 is SNHLY and CDR2 is FYNNEI. The CDR3 sequence is 14 residues long. CDR3 in amino acids: CASSEEAGALEQYF. CDR3 DNA: TGTGCCAGCAGTGAAGAAGCGGGAGCGCTCGAGCAGTACTTC.

The chain combines TRBV4-1 with TRBJ2-4; tentatively, D is TRBD1 or TRBD2 (6 bases each). The CDR3 is made up of 15 amino acids. V lost 10 bases, J lost 4 bases, and 20 bases lay in between. Looked up from germline, CDR1 is MGHRA and CDR2 is YSYEKL. The CDR3 reads CATRRGLDRKNIQYF. DNA for the CDR3: TGCGCCACCAGACGGGGGCTTGACAGAAAAAACATTCAGTACTTC.

The CDR3 coding sequence is TGCGCCAGCAGCCTGACCGGGACAGTAGGGGATACGCAGTATTTT. It yields the protein CASSLTGTVGDTQYF. The rearrangement uses TRBV5-1 and TRBJ2-3; 7 positions agree with TRBD1. Germline V gene data show CDR1 as SGHRS and CDR2 as YFSETQ. J gave up 6 bases and V 4 bases, and 11 bases lay outside the gene matches. This CDR3 contains 15 residues.

The rearrangement uses TRBV28 and TRBJ1-2; D ambiguous. Germline loops: CDR1 MDHEN, CDR2 SYDVKM. The CDR3 totals 15 residues. V shed 6 bases and J shed 0 bases, with 14 bases lying between them. DNA for the CDR3: TGTGCCAGCAGCCGGCCCTACACGTCTAACTATGGCTACACCTTC. It encodes CASSRPYTSNYGYTF.

The V and J genes are TRBV6-5 and TRBJ2-1; 15 bases fit TRBD2. CDR3 length equals 15 residues. Germline values: CDR1 MNHEY, CDR2 SVGAGI. With 6 bases clipped from V and 7 bases from J, the junction kept 4 bases outside the gene matches. CDR3 in amino acids: CASSHGLAGGNEQFF. The CDR3, as DNA: TGTGCCAGCAGCCATGGACTAGCGGGAGGGAATGAGCAGTTCTTC.

This clone showed up just once. V gene TRBV5-6 combines with J gene TRBJ1-5; D gene uncertain. The CDR3 contains 13 residues. The V end was cut by 3 bases, the J end by 12 bases, with 16 bases between. In germline, CDR1 is SGHDT, CDR2 YYEEEE. This chain's CDR3 is CASSSPGLGIQHF. CDR3 bases: TGTGCCAGCAGCTCCCCTGGTTTGGGGATCCAGCATTTT.

The CDR3 sequence is CASSGNSYEQYF. CDR3 in DNA: TGTGCCAGCAGTGGGAACAGCTACGAGCAGTACTTC. V gene TRBV2 combines with J gene TRBJ2-7; D remains unclear. The CDR3 sequence is 12 residues long. CDR1 is SNHLY and CDR2 is FYNNEI in the germline V gene. The ends were cut back, 4 bases at V and 3 bases at J, with 7 bases in the middle.

This chain joins TRBV19 and TRBJ2-2, with TRBD1 identical over 9 bases. Germline V gene lookup returns CDR1 LNHDA and CDR2 SQIVND (reference sequence). The CDR3 extends over 13 amino acids. Trimming removed 6 bases from V and 5 bases from J; junction bases left unmatched: 1. The CDR3 bases are TGTGCCAGTAGGGACAGGGGAACCGGGGAGCTGTTTTTT. Protein product: CASRDRGTGELFF.

The V gene is TRBV30, the J gene TRBJ1-1; TRBD1 matches at 7 bases. Unmatched junction bases numbered 2, after V lost 4 bases and J lost 0 bases. The CDR3 contains 13 residues. From germline, CDR1 is GTSNPN and CDR2 SVGIG (reference sequence). The CDR3 sequence: CAWNGQVNTEAFF. In DNA, the CDR3 is TGTGCCTGGAACGGACAGGTGAACACTGAAGCTTTCTTT.

The chain recombines TRBV7-9 with TRBJ2-1; D gene ambiguous. Germline V gene sequence: CDR1 SEHNR, CDR2 FQNEAQ (reference sequence). The CDR3 consists of 13 residues. With 5 bases removed from V and 5 bases from J, the gap between germline ends came to 10 bases. CDR3 bases: TGTGCCAGCAGCCCTAATGCTGACAATGAGCAGTTCTTC. Translated, it gives CASSPNADNEQFF.

The chain is built from TRBV5-1 and TRBJ1-1; TRBD1 might be the D (5 bases). With 7 bases removed from V and 0 bases from J, the gap between germline ends came to 13 bases. The CDR3 loop spans 14 amino acids. The germline V gene encodes CDR1 SGHRS and CDR2 YFSETQ. The CDR3 region has the DNA TGCGCCAGCTCGGGGGGGAAACTGAACACTGAAGCTTTCTTT. Translation: CASSGGKLNTEAFF.

The CDR3 protein is CSVPARGSETQYF. The CDR3 coding sequence is TGCAGCGTACCTGCTCGGGGGAGCGAGACCCAGTACTTC. V and J are TRBV29-1 and TRBJ2-5; the D gene is possibly TRBD2 (6 bases). CDR3 size: 13 residues. From germline, CDR1 is SQVTM and CDR2 ANQGSEA. With 6 bases removed from V and 5 bases from J, the gap between germline ends came to 16 bases.

The chain joins TRBV10-3 to TRBJ2-3, with D maybe TRBD2 (5 bases). Per germline, CDR1 ENHRY and CDR2 SYGVKD. The CDR3 has 14 residues. The ends were cut back, 6 bases at V and 2 bases at J, with 12 bases in the middle. CDR3 in DNA: TGTGCCATCAGCGAGGGCTATACCACAGATACGCAGTATTTT. Its protein product is CAISEGYTTDTQYF.

This clone was observed once. The J gene is TRBJ2-3, the V gene TRBV11-2; D gene uncertain. This CDR3 region has 13 residues. Germline V CDR1 and CDR2: SGHAT, FQNNGV. The V and J ends lost 4 bases and 4 bases respectively, with 9 bases between them. The CDR3 DNA reads TGTGCCAGCAGCTCAAGGGCGTCAGATACGCAGTATTTT. This codes for CASSSRASDTQYF.

J is TRBJ2-1 and V is TRBV15; D is perhaps TRBD2 (7 bases). There are 15 residues in the CDR3. V lost 5 bases and J lost 10, with 21 bases in between. Looked up from germline, CDR1 is LNHNV and CDR2 is YYDKDF (reference sequence). For the CDR3, the DNA is TGTGCCACCAGCCAGAGGGGGAGCGGGGCTCGGGAGCAGTTCTTC. It is translated as CATSQRGSGAREQFF.

The genes are TRBV12-2 and TRBJ2-5. TRBV12-2 is deemed a pseudogene. CDR3 size: 18 residues. The CDR3 DNA is TGTGCAAGTCGCTTAGTTCCTGTACAGGGTCTGGGAGGAGAGACCCAGTACTTC. Translation gives CASRLVPVQGLGGETQYF.

The gene calls are TRBV27 and TRBJ2-1, with D unclear. CDR1 MNHEY and CDR2 SMNVEV come from the germline V gene (reference sequence). V was cut by 2 bases and J by 4 bases, with 6 bases left in between. The CDR3 spans 13 residues. The CDR3 protein is CASSLTEYNEQFF. The CDR3 coding sequence is TGTGCCAGCAGTTTAACGGAGTACAATGAGCAGTTCTTC.

V gene TRBV28 combines with J gene TRBJ1-2, with 9 bases aligning to TRBD1. The CDR3 runs to 15 residues. Per germline, CDR1 MDHEN and CDR2 SYDVKM. V lost 5 bases, J lost 4 bases, and 8 bases stayed unmatched. CDR3 in amino acids: CASSQGQGRAYGYTF. CDR3 DNA: TGTGCCAGCAGTCAGGGACAGGGTCGAGCCTATGGCTACACCTTC.

The chain joins TRBV7-6 to TRBJ2-7; D remains unclear. The V end lost 5 bases, the J end lost 3 bases, and 14 bases lay between the germline ends. CDR1 is SGHVS and CDR2 is FNYEAQ in the germline V gene. This CDR3 has 14 amino acids. The CDR3 DNA follows: TGTGCCAGCAGCCCGCGTAGAGGCCTCTACGAGCAGTACTTC. Protein product: CASSPRRGLYEQYF.

The V call is TRBV28, the J call TRBJ1-2; 11 bases agree with TRBD1. The length of the CDR3 is 15 residues. The ends lost 5 bases at V and 8 bases at J; junction bases unmatched: 10. Per germline, CDR1 MDHEN and CDR2 SYDVKM. The CDR3 spells CASSMGQGVVNGYTF. The CDR3 DNA reads as TGTGCCAGCAGTATGGGACAGGGGGTCGTCAACGGCTACACCTTC.

The rearrangement joins TRBV5-4 to TRBJ1-1, with a possible D match to TRBD1 (6 bases). Germline V gene data show CDR1 as SGHNT and CDR2 as YYREEE (reference sequence). Deletions cut 3 bases from V and 4 bases from J, with 16 bases between. CDR3 length: 15 amino acids. The CDR3 protein is CASSSPLQGGTEAFF. DNA of the CDR3: TGTGCCAGCAGCTCGCCCCTACAGGGTGGCACTGAAGCTTTCTTT.

The chain carries TRBV5-1 and TRBJ1-2, with D hard to call. Trimming removed 4 bases at V and 4 bases at J, with 17 bases between. There are 15 residues in the CDR3. Germline assignment: CDR1 SGHRS and CDR2 YFSETQ. This CDR3 is CASSPDGRSPYGYTF. The CDR3 region has the DNA TGCGCCAGCAGCCCGGACGGCAGATCCCCCTATGGCTACACCTTC. Drawing the rest from reference TRBV5-1 and TRBJ1-2, the complete variable domain is KAGVTQTPRYLIKTRGQQVTLSCSPISGHRSVSWYQQTPGQGLQFLFEYFSETQRNKGNFPGRFSGRQFSNSRSEMNVSTLELGDSALYLCASSPDGRSPYGYTFGSGTRLTVV.

The chain has TRBV5-1 and TRBJ1-5; D call uncertain. The CDR3 spans 17 residues. V was shortened by 0 bases and J by 3 bases, with 16 bases between the two germline ends. Germline V CDR1 and CDR2: SGHRS, YFSETQ. This chain's CDR3 is CASSLEQITLYNQPQHF. As DNA, the CDR3 is TGCGCCAGCAGCTTGGAACAAATTACTTTATACAATCAGCCCCAGCATTTT.

The genes are TRBV28 and TRBJ2-7; D gene uncertain. V lost 7 bases, J lost 4 bases, and 11 bases lay in between. The CDR3 totals 12 residues. Germline V CDR1 and CDR2: MDHEN, SYDVKM. The CDR3 reads CASTTSVYEQYF. The CDR3 DNA follows: TGTGCCAGCACCACAAGTGTGTACGAGCAGTACTTC. Full variable domain (rest looked up from reference TRBV28 and TRBJ2-7): DVKVTQSSRYLVKRTGEKVFLECVQDMDHENMFWYRQDPGLGLRLIYFSYDVKMKEKGDIPEGYSVSREKKERFSLILESASTNQTSMYLCASTTSVYEQYFGPGTRLTVT.